Below are 17 T cell receptor beta chains sequenced from a single sample in a study of blood T cell repertoires in COVID-19. Sequencing used immunoSEQ multiplex PCR; TCRdb keeps in-frame clones, though not all of them. The data hold about 200,000 clones, with roughly 85% observed a single time. The sample comprised peripheral blood. Every receptor here comes from a woman aged 70-85 years with COVID-19, enrolled during active disease.

As concerns this clone: One end of the junction is discordant with germline, which a read error may explain. Here the CDR3 DNA reads TGTGCTAGCAGCTCGACACTGAACACTGAAGCTTTCTTT. Translation gives CASSSTLNTEAFF. The V gene is TRBV7-7, the J gene TRBJ1-1; D is uncertain. The CDR3 contains 13 residues. Germline assignment: CDR1 SSHAT and CDR2 FNYEAQ (reference sequence).

This clone appeared a single time. The chain links TRBV7-2 to TRBJ2-7, with D possibly being TRBD1 (6 bases). CDR1 SGHTA and CDR2 FQGNSA come from the germline V gene. V lost 5 bases and J lost 6, with 17 bases in between. This CDR3 contains 14 residues. The DNA for the CDR3 is TGTGCCAGCAGCCCTCAGGGGTGGGTTGCCGAGCAGTACTTC. This codes for CASSPQGWVAEQYF.

The chain couples TRBV6-5 to TRBJ1-6; 9 nucleotides line up with TRBD1. This CDR3 comprises 15 residues. Germline-derived CDR1 and CDR2 are MNHEY and SVGAGI. Losses at the gene ends were 1 base for V and 9 bases for J; bases not matched to a gene: 4. This chain's CDR3 is CASSYFRDRASPLHF. The CDR3 bases are TGTGCCAGCAGTTACTTCCGGGACAGGGCTTCACCCCTCCACTTT.

The chain carries TRBV2 and TRBJ2-7; D gene ambiguous. With 6 bases removed from V and 4 bases from J, the gap between germline ends came to 13 bases. The CDR3 covers 13 residues. Looked up from germline, CDR1 is SNHLY and CDR2 is FYNNEI. CDR3 DNA: TGTGCCAGCAGAGAGGTGGGTGAGTACGAGCAGTACTTC. Residues: CASREVGEYEQYF.

The chain recombines TRBV4-1 with TRBJ2-2; a possible D gene is TRBD2 (5 bases). The CDR3 runs 16 residues. Trimming took 3 bases from V and 4 from J, leaving 15 bases between them. CDR1 and CDR2 (germline): MGHRA, YSYEKL. CDR3 protein: CASSQLTPEGTGELFF. The CDR3 coding sequence is TGCGCCAGCAGCCAGCTAACCCCCGAGGGCACCGGGGAGCTGTTTTTT.

This clone was detected a few times. V is TRBV3-1 (or the pseudogene TRBV3-2) and J is TRBJ1-3; no clear D gene. The CDR3 spans 11 residues. Germline-derived CDR1 and CDR2 are LGHDT and YNNKEL (reference sequence). Between the trimmed V and J ends, which lost 8 bases and 4 bases, there was a span of 6 bases. The CDR3 loop reads CASAGGNTIYF. DNA of the CDR3: TGTGCCAGCGCCGGGGGAAACACCATATATTTT.

This chain links TRBV7-2 with TRBJ2-3, with D perhaps matching TRBD1 (5 bases). V shed 1 base and J shed 6 bases, with 8 bases lying between them. The CDR3 sequence is 13 residues long. The germline gives CDR1 SGHTA, CDR2 FQGNSA. The CDR3 sequence: CASSLEGYDTQYF. In DNA, the CDR3 is TGTGCCAGCAGCTTAGAGGGGTATGATACGCAGTATTTT. The full variable domain, in which reference TRBV7-2 and TRBJ2-3 provide the parts outside the CDR3, is GAGVSQSPSNKVTEKGKDVELRCDPISGHTALYWYRQSLGQGLEFLIYFQGNSAPDKSGLPSDRFSAERTGGSVSTLTIQRTQQEDSAVYLCASSLEGYDTQYFGPGTRLTVL.

The V gene is TRBV5-4, the J gene TRBJ1-1, with 11 bases that match TRBD1. The V segment lost 5 bases and the J segment 5 bases; nucleotides outside the gene matches: 5. Germline V gene sequence: CDR1 SGHNT, CDR2 YYREEE (reference sequence). CDR3 length equals 14 residues. As DNA, the CDR3 is TGTGCCAGCAGACAGGGACAGGGGGAAACTGAAGCTTTCTTT. Translated, it gives CASRQGQGETEAFF.

This chain joins TRBV7-2 and TRBJ2-3, with 10 nucleotides matching TRBD2. Germline trimming cut 4 bases from V and 11 bases from J; bases unmatched to any gene: 6. The CDR3 has 13 residues. Germline V gene data show CDR1 as SGHTA and CDR2 as FQGNSA. CDR3 residues: CASSWSSGSGQYF. Here the CDR3 DNA reads TGTGCCAGCAGCTGGTCTAGCGGGAGCGGGCAGTATTTT.

This chain joins TRBV7-9 and TRBJ2-5; 7 nucleotides match TRBD1. CDR1 is SEHNR and CDR2 is FQNEAQ in the germline V gene (reference sequence). The CDR3 loop spans 18 amino acids. V trimming: 8 bases; J trimming: 5 bases; junction bases outside the gene matches: 23. In nucleotides, the CDR3 is TGTGCCAGCGTCCCTTACGGGCGACAGGGAACGGATGGGGAGACCCAGTACTTC. Translation: CASVPYGRQGTDGETQYF.

The chain combines TRBV7-2 with TRBJ2-7; TRBD1 aligns across 7 bases. CDR3 length equals 15 residues. Germline trimming cut 2 bases from V and 3 bases from J; bases unmatched to any gene: 7. Germline V gene sequence: CDR1 SGHTA, CDR2 FQGNSA. The CDR3, as DNA: TGTGCCAGCAGCTTATGGGGTTCAGGGGGCTACGAGCAGTACTTC. Translating it yields CASSLWGSGGYEQYF.

The chain combines TRBV14 with TRBJ1-1, with TRBD1 matching 7 bases. From germline, CDR1 is SGHDN and CDR2 FVKESK. The CDR3 has 16 amino acids. The ends lost 1 base at V and 5 bases at J; junction bases unmatched: 10. In DNA form, the CDR3 reads TGTGCCAGCAGCCAAGTGAATGAGGGGGCTAAAACTGAAGCTTTCTTT. This encodes CASSQVNEGAKTEAFF. Based on the CDR3 plus reference TRBV14 and TRBJ1-1, the full variable domain is EAGVTQFPSHSVIEKGQTVTLRCDPISGHDNLYWYRRVMGKEIKFLLHFVKESKQDESGMPNNRFLAERTGGTYSTLKVQPAELEDSGVYFCASSQVNEGAKTEAFFGQGTRLTVV.

The rearrangement joins TRBV15 to TRBJ1-1; tentative D call: TRBD1 (5 bases). CDR1 and CDR2 (germline): LNHNV, YYDKDF (reference sequence). This CDR3 is built from 14 residues. With 2 bases removed from V and 3 bases from J, the gap between germline ends came to 10 bases. The DNA of the CDR3 is TGTGCCACCAGCAGACCAGCCAGGGACACTGAAGCTTTCTTT. Protein: CATSRPARDTEAFF.

This chain links TRBV18 with TRBJ1-2; TRBD1 is a possible D gene (6 bases). The CDR3 totals 15 residues. V shed 0 bases and J shed 2 bases, with 10 bases lying between them. CDR1 and CDR2 (germline): KGHSH, LQKENI. CDR3 in amino acids: CASSPPQQGNYGYTF. Here the CDR3 DNA reads TGTGCCAGCTCACCACCGCAACAGGGAAACTATGGCTACACCTTC.

J is TRBJ2-7 and V is TRBV28; 11 bases are shared with TRBD2. This CDR3 has 15 residues. Germline CDR1 MDHEN, CDR2 SYDVKM. V was pared by 6 bases and J by 3 bases, with 7 bases of the junction left unmatched. CDR3 nucleotides: TGTGCCAGCAGCCCAGGGACTAGCGGATTCTACGAGCAGTACTTC. It translates to CASSPGTSGFYEQYF.

The CDR3 loop reads CASIHPDRGLGYTF. The CDR3 region has the DNA TGTGCCAGCATCCACCCAGACAGGGGGCTTGGCTACACCTTC. J is TRBJ1-2 and V is TRBV2; 10 bases map to TRBD1. The CDR3 contains 14 residues. Germline V gene data show CDR1 as SNHLY and CDR2 as FYNNEI. Trimming removed 7 bases from V and 7 bases from J; junction bases left unmatched: 9. Complete variable domain (other parts from reference TRBV2 and TRBJ1-2): EPEVTQTPSHQVTQMGQEVILRCVPISNHLYFYWYRQILGQKVEFLVSFYNNEISEKSEIFDDQFSVERPDGSNFTLKIRSTKLEDSAMYFCASIHPDRGLGYTFGSGTRLTVV.

The V gene is TRBV4-3, the J gene TRBJ2-3; TRBD2 matches 10 bases. From germline, CDR1 is LGHNA and CDR2 YSLEER. The CDR3 length is 17 residues. Germline trimming cut 3 bases from V and 2 bases from J; bases unmatched to any gene: 8. CDR3: CASSHLTTSGVTDTQYF. DNA of the CDR3: TGCGCCAGCAGCCACCTGACTACTAGCGGGGTCACAGATACGCAGTATTTT.